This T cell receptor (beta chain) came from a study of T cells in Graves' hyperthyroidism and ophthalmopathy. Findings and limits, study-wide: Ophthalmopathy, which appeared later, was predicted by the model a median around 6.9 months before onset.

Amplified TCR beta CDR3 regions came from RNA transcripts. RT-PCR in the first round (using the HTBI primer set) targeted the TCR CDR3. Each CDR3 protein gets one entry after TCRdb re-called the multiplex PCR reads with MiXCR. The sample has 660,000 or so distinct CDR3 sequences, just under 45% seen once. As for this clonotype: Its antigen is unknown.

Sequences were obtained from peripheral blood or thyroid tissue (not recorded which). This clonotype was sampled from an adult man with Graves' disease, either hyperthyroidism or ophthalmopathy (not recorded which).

CDR3 region: CASGLPLTVAGNTIYF. CDR3 in DNA: TGTGCTAGTGGTTTGCCTCTGACAGTGGCCGGAAACACCATATATTTT. V gene TRBV12-5 combines with J gene TRBJ1-3, with D possibly being TRBD1 (5 bases). Germline CDR1 is LGHNT and CDR2 is FRNRAP. This CDR3 has 16 residues. V lost 2 bases and J lost 4, with 15 bases in between.